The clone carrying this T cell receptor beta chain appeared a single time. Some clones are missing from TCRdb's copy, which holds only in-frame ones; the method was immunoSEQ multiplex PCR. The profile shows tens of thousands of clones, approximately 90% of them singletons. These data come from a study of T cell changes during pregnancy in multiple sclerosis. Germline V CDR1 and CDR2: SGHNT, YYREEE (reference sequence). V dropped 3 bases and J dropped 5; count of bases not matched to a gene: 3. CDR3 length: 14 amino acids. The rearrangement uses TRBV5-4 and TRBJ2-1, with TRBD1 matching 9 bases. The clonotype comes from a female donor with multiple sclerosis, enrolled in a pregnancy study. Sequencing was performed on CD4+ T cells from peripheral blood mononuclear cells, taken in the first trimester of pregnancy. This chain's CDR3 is CASSWDRENNEQFF. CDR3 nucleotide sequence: TGTGCCAGCAGCTGGGACAGGGAAAACAATGAGCAGTTCTTC.